The clone carrying this T cell receptor (beta chain) was observed once. Enrollment of patients from Seattle took place during active infection, with longitudinal follow-up. The data were taken from a study of blood T cell repertoires in COVID-19. Assay: immunoSEQ multiplex PCR; the TCRdb copy retains only in-frame clones and omits some. The sample has around 130,000 clones, about 88% seen once. This receptor was identified in a human donor with COVID-19, enrolled during active disease. The donor label of this sample is uncertain. Material: peripheral blood.

The CDR3 sequence is CASSLYGATNEKLFF. CDR3 DNA: TGTGCCAGCAGTTTATATGGAGCAACTAATGAAAAACTGTTTTTT. V and J are TRBV28 and TRBJ1-4; D is unclear. Germline V lookup: CDR1 MDHEN, CDR2 SYDVKM. The CDR3 contains 15 residues. Trimming stripped 1 base from V and 0 bases from J, with 6 bases between.